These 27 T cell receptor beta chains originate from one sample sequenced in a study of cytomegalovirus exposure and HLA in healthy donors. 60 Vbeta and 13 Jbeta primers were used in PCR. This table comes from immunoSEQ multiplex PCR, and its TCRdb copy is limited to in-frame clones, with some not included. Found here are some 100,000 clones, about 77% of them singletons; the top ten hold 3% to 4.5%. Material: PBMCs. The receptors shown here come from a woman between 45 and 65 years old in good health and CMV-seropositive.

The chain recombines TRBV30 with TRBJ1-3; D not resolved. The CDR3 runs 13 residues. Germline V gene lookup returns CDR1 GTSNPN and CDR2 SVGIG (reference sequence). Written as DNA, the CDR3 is TGTGCTTCGGAGAGGGTCACTGGAAACACCATATATTTT. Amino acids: CASERVTGNTIYF.

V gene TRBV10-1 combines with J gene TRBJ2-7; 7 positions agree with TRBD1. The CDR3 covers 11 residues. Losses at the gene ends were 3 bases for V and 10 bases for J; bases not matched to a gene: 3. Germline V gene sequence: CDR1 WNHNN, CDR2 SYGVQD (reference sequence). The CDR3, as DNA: TGCGCCAGCAGTGAAGGACAGGTTCAGTACTTC. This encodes CASSEGQVQYF.

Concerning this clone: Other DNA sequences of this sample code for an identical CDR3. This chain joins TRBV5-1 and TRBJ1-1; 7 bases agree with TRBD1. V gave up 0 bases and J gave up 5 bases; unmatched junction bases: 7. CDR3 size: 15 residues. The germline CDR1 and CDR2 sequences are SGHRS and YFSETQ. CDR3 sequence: CASSLGQGQGTEAFF. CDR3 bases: TGCGCCAGCAGCTTGGGACAGGGTCAGGGGACTGAAGCTTTCTTT. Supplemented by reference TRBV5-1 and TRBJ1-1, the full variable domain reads KAGVTQTPRYLIKTRGQQVTLSCSPISGHRSVSWYQQTPGQGLQFLFEYFSETQRNKGNFPGRFSGRQFSNSRSEMNVSTLELGDSALYLCASSLGQGQGTEAFFGQGTRLTVV.

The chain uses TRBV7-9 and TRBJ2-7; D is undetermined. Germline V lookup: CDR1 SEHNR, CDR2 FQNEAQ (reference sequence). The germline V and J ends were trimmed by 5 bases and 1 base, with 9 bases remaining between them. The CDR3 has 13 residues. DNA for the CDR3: TGTGCCAGCAGCCCCACAGAGTCCTACGAGCAGTACTTC. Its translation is CASSPTESYEQYF.

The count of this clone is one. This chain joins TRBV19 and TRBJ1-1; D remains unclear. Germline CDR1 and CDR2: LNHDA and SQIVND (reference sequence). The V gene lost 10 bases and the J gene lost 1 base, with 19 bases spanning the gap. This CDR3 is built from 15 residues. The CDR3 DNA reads TGTGCCACCCGGTGGGCTCTGAATTCGAACACTGAAGCTTTCTTT. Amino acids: CATRWALNSNTEAFF.

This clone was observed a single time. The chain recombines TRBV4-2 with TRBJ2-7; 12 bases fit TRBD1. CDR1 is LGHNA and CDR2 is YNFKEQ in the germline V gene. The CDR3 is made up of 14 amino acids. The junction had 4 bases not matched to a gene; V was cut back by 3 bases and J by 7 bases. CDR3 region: CASSQGQGAREQYF. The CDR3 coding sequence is TGTGCCAGCAGCCAGGGACAGGGGGCAAGGGAGCAGTACTTC.

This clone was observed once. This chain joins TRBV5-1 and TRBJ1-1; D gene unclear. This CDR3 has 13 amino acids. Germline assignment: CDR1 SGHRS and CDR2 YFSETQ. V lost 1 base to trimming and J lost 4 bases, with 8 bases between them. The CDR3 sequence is CASSLSRGTEAFF. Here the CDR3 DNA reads TGCGCCAGCAGCTTGTCCCGAGGCACTGAAGCTTTCTTT.

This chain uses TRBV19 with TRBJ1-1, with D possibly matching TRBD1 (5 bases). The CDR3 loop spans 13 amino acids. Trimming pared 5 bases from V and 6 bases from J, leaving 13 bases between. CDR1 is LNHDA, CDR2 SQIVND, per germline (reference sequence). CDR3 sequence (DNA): TGTGCCAGTAGTTATTGGAGGGGCGCTGAAGCTTTCTTT. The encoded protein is CASSYWRGAEAFF.

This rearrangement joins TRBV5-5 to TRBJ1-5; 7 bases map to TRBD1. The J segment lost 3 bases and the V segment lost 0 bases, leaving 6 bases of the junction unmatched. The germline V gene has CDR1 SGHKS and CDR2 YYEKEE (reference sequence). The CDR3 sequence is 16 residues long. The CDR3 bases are TGTGCCAGCAGCTTGGACGCGGGACAGTACAATCAGCCCCAGCATTTT. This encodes CASSLDAGQYNQPQHF.

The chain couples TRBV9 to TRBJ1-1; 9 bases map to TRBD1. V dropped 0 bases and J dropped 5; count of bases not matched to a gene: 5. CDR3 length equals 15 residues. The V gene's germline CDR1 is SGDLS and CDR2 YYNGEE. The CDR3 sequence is CASSVGDRALTEAFF. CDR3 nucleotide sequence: TGTGCCAGCAGCGTAGGGGACAGGGCATTAACTGAAGCTTTCTTT.

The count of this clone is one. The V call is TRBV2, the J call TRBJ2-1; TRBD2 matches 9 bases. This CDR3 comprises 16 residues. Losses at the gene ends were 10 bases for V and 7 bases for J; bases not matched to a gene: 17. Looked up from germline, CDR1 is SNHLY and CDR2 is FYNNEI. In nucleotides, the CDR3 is TGTGCCATACAGACCCCCCTTAGCGGGAGTAAAAATGAGCAGTTCTTC. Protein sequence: CAIQTPLSGSKNEQFF. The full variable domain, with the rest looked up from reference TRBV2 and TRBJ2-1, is EPEVTQTPSHQVTQMGQEVILRCVPISNHLYFYWYRQILGQKVEFLVSFYNNEISEKSEIFDDQFSVERPDGSNFTLKIRSTKLEDSAMYFCAIQTPLSGSKNEQFFGPGTRLTVL.

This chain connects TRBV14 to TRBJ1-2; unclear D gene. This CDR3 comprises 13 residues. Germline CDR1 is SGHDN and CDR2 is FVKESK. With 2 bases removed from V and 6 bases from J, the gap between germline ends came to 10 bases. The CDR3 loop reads CASSQSRLDGYTF. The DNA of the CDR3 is TGTGCCAGCAGCCAAAGCCGTTTGGATGGCTACACCTTC.

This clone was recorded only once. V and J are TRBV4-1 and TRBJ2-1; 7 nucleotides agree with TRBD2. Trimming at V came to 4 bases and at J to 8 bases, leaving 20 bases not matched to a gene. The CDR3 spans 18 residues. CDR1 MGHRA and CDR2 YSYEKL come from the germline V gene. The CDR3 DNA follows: TGCGCCAGCAGCCCCAAACAAACCGGGACTATAACGTCCGATGAGCAGTTCTTC. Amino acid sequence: CASSPKQTGTITSDEQFF.

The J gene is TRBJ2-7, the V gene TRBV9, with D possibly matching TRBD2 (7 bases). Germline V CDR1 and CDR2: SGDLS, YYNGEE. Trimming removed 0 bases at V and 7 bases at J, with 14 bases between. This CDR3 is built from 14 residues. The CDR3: CASSVEGGGKEQYF. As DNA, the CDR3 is TGTGCCAGCAGCGTAGAAGGGGGGGGGAAGGAGCAGTACTTC.

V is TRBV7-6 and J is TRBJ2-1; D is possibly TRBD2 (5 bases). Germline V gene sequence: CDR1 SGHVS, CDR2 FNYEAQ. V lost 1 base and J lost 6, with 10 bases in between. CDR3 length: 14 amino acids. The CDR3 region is CASSLGTGSNEQFF. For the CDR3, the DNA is TGTGCCAGCAGCTTAGGAACGGGGTCCAATGAGCAGTTCTTC.

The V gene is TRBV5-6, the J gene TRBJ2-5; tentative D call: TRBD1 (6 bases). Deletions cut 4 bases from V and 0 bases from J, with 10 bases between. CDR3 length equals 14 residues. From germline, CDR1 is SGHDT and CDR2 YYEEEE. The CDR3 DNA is TGTGCCAGCAGCCGTACAGGGAACCAAGAGACCCAGTACTTC. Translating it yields CASSRTGNQETQYF.

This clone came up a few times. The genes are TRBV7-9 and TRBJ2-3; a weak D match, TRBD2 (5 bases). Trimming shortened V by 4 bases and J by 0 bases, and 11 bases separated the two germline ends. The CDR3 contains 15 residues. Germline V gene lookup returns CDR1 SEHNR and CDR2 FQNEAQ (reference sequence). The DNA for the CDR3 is TGTGCCAGCAGCTCTGGGCGGACTAGCACAGATACGCAGTATTTT. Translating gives CASSSGRTSTDTQYF. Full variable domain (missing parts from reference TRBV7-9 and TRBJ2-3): DTGVSQNPRHKITKRGQNVTFRCDPISEHNRLYWYRQTLGQGPEFLTYFQNEAQLEKSRLLSDRFSAERPKGSFSTLEIQRTEQGDSAMYLCASSSGRTSTDTQYFGPGTRLTVL.

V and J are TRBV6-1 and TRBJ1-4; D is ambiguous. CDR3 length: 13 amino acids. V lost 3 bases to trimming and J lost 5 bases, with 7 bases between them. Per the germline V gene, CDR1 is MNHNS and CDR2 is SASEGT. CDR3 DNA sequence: TGTGCCAGCAGTGATAGCACAAATGAAAAACTGTTTTTT. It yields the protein CASSDSTNEKLFF.

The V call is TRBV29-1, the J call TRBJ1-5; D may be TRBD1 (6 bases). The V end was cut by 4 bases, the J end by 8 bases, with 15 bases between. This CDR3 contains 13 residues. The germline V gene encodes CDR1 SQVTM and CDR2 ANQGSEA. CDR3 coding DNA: TGCAGCGTTGCTCAGGGGACGACGGAGCCCCAGCATTTT. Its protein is CSVAQGTTEPQHF.

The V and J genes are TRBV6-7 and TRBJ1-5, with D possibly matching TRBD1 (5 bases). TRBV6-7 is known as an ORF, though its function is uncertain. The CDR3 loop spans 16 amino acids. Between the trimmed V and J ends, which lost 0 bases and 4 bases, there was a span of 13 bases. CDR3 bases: TGTGCCAGCAGTTACTCGGAAGGGCGGGGGAATCAGCCCCAGCATTTT. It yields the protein CASSYSEGRGNQPQHF.

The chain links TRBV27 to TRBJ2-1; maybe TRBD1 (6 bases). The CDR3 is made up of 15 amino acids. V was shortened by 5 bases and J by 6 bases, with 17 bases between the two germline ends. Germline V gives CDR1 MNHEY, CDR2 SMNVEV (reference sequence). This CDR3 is CASSTYRDASNEQFF. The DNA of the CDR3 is TGTGCCAGCAGTACTTACAGGGACGCCAGCAATGAGCAGTTCTTC.

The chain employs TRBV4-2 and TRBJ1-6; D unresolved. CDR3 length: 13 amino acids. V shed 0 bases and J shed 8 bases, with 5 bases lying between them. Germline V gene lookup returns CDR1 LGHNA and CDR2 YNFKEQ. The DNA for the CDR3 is TGTGCCAGCAGCCAAGAAGGAGATTCACCCCTCCACTTT. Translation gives CASSQEGDSPLHF.

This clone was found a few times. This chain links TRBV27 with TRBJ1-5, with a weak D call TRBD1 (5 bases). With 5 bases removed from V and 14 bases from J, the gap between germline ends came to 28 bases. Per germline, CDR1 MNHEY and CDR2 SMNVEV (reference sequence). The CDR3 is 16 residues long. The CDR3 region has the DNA TGTGCCAGCAGTCCCCTTTTCACAGGCTTTTGGTGGATGGAGCATTTT. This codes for CASSPLFTGFWWMEHF.

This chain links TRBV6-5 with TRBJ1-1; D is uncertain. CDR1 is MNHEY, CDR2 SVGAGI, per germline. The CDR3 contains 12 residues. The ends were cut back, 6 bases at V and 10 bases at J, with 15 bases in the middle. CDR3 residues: CASSSGRWGAFF. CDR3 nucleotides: TGTGCCAGCAGCAGCGGACGGTGGGGAGCTTTCTTT.

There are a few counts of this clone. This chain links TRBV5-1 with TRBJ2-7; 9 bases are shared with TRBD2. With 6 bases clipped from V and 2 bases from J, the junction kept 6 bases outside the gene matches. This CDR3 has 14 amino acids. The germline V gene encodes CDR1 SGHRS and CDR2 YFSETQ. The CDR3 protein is CASTREGHTYEQYF. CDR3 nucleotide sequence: TGCGCCAGCACGCGGGAGGGCCACACCTACGAGCAGTACTTC.

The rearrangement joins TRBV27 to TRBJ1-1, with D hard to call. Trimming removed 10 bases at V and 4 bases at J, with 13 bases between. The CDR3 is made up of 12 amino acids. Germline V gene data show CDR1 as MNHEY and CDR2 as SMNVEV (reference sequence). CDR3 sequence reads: CATFSGRTEAFF. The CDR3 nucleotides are TGTGCCACCTTCAGTGGTCGCACTGAAGCTTTCTTT.

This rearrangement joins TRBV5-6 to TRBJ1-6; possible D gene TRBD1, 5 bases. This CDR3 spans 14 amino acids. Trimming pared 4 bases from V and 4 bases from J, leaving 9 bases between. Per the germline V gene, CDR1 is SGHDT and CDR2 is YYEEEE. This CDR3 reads CASSLGHYNSPLHF. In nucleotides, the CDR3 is TGTGCCAGCAGCCTTGGACATTATAATTCACCCCTCCACTTT.